The rows below give T cell receptor beta chains drawn from one sample of a study of cytomegalovirus exposure and HLA in healthy donors. Assay: immunoSEQ multiplex PCR; the TCRdb copy retains only in-frame clones and omits some. The data show around 220,000 clones, with roughly four fifths seen just once and approximately 1.4% held by the top ten. Sample: PBMCs. The source is a girl aged 10-17 years in good health and CMV-seronegative. Both conserved end residues are part of each CDR3. Fields, in order: clone size, D gene, J gene, V gene, CDR3 protein, CDR3 DNA. D genes are given only for firm matches. Clone sizes are given selectively: once, few, many, or a class where the clone is expanded.

. | TRBD1 | TRBJ1-2 | TRBV2 | CASSEGVRGSGYTF | TGTGCCAGCAGTGAAGGGGTCAGGGGGAGCGGCTACACCTTC
. | TRBD1 | TRBJ2-3 | TRBV7-2 | CASSLVTGKDTQYF | TGTGCCAGCAGCTTAGTGACAGGGAAAGATACGCAGTATTTT
once | . | TRBJ2-2 | TRBV2 | CASSDGQGGRGELFF | TGTGCCAGCAGCGATGGGCAGGGTGGACGCGGGGAGCTGTTTTTT
. | TRBD2 | TRBJ2-1 | TRBV5-1 | CASSLGLAGGYNEQFF | TGCGCCAGCAGCTTGGGCTTAGCGGGAGGCTACAATGAGCAGTTCTTC
. | . | TRBJ1-5 | TRBV28 | CASRIVANQPQHF | TGTGCCAGCAGGATAGTCGCGAATCAGCCCCAGCATTTT
. | . | TRBJ2-7 | TRBV5-8 | CASSFGLGRRSYEQYF | TGTGCCAGCAGCTTCGGCCTGGGTCGGAGATCCTACGAGCAGTACTTC
once | . | TRBJ2-3 | TRBV7-9 | CASSLRGATSTDTQYF | TGTGCCAGCAGCCTACGCGGGGCCACTAGCACAGATACGCAGTATTTT
. | TRBD1 | TRBJ1-1 | TRBV6-5 | CASSSRGRMSTEAFF | TGTGCCAGCAGTTCGAGGGGGCGGATGAGCACTGAAGCTTTCTTT
few | . | TRBJ1-4 | TRBV14 | CASSLLGSQKLFF | TGTGCCAGCAGCCTACTAGGCTCCCAAAAACTGTTTTTT
. | TRBD2 | TRBJ2-5 | TRBV4-2 | CASSQGTSGGGVETQYF | TGTGCCAGCAGCCAAGGAACTAGCGGGGGGGGAGTAGAGACCCAGTACTTC
. | TRBD2 | TRBJ2-2 | TRBV28 | CASSRAGVRTGELFF | TGTGCCAGCAGTCGGGCGGGGGTTCGAACCGGGGAGCTGTTTTTT
. | TRBD1 | TRBJ1-6 | TRBV7-9 | CASSLGDRVNSPLHF | TGTGCCAGCAGCCTGGGGGACAGGGTAAATTCACCCCTCCACTTT
once | TRBD1 | TRBJ2-7 | TRBV15 | CATSKGRDSPYEQYF | TGTGCCACCAGCAAAGGCCGGGACAGTCCCTACGAGCAGTACTTC
. | TRBD1 | TRBJ2-5 | TRBV2 | CASSDPGQATEQYF | TGTGCCAGCAGCGACCCGGGACAGGCGACAGAGCAGTACTTC
. | TRBD1 | TRBJ2-7 | TRBV5-4 | CASTKDGTGPYEQYF | TGTGCCAGCACCAAAGACGGGACAGGACCCTACGAGCAGTACTTC
. | . | TRBJ2-2 | TRBV30 | CASQGGGRNTGELFF | TGTGCCTCCCAGGGAGGTGGGCGAAACACCGGGGAGCTGTTTTTT
. | TRBD1 | TRBJ1-1 | TRBV25-1 | CASSVPGQGKTEAFF | TGTGCCAGCAGTGTACCGGGACAGGGGAAGACTGAAGCTTTCTTT
. | TRBD2 | TRBJ2-1 | TRBV6-5 | CASSSTSERTQFF | TGTGCCAGCAGTTCTACTAGCGAGAGAACGCAGTTCTTC
. | TRBD1 | TRBJ2-7 | TRBV6-1 | CASRDGTAYEQYF | TGTGCCAGCAGGGACGGGACAGCCTACGAGCAGTACTTC
. | . | TRBJ1-2 | TRBV28 | CASSLTQGQGYTF | TGTGCCAGCAGTTTGACCCAGGGCCAGGGCTACACCTTC
. | TRBD2 | TRBJ2-1 | TRBV30 | CALPPGTRTYNEQFF | TGTGCCTTACCCCCCGGGACTAGAACGTACAATGAGCAGTTCTTC
. | TRBD2 | TRBJ2-1 | TRBV5-1 | CASSLDSGRGNEQFF | TGCGCCAGCAGCTTGGATAGCGGGAGAGGAAATGAGCAGTTCTTC
. | TRBD1 | TRBJ1-6 | TRBV5-6 | CASSLGQGSNSPLHF | TGTGCCAGCAGCTTGGGACAGGGGAGTAATTCACCCCTCCACTTT
. | . | TRBJ1-1 | TRBV28 | CASSFQGRTEAFF | TGTGCCAGCAGTTTTCAGGGCCGCACTGAAGCTTTCTTT
. | TRBD1 | TRBJ1-1 | TRBV4-2 | CASSQDRGGQGVNGAFF | TGTGCCAGCAGCCAAGATCGGGGGGGGCAGGGGGTAAATGGGGCTTTCTTT
. | . | TRBJ2-7 | TRBV6-1 | CASSEIGGSVYEQYF | TGTGCCAGCAGTGAAATAGGGGGTTCAGTCTACGAGCAGTACTTC
once | TRBD1 | TRBJ1-2 | TRBV7-8 | CASSLNRGSLYGYTF | TGTGCCAGCAGCCTAAACAGGGGCTCGCTCTATGGCTACACCTTC
. | TRBD2 | TRBJ2-1 | TRBV7-9 | CASSLGLAGAYNEQFF | TGTGCCAGCAGCTTAGGACTAGCGGGAGCCTACAATGAGCAGTTCTTC
. | TRBD2 | TRBJ2-5 | TRBV4-2 | CASSQDLRLAGGGETQYF | TGTGCCAGCAGCCAAGATCTACGGCTAGCGGGAGGGGGTGAGACCCAGTACTTC
. | TRBD2 | TRBJ2-1 | TRBV30 | CAWSVGGGAGDEQFF | TGTGCCTGGAGTGTGGGCGGGGGGGCCGGCGATGAGCAGTTCTTC
. | . | TRBJ1-4 | TRBV18 | CASSPPAGRNEKLFF | TGTGCCAGCTCACCACCAGCGGGGCGCAATGAAAAACTGTTTTTT
. | TRBD1 | TRBJ1-2 | TRBV30 | CAWSGTGGAYNGYTF | TGTGCCTGGAGTGGGACAGGGGGCGCATATAATGGCTACACCTTC
. | TRBD1 | TRBJ2-3 | TRBV19 | CASSDRGRGDTQYF | TGTGCCAGTAGCGACAGGGGCCGAGGAGATACGCAGTATTTT
once | TRBD1 | TRBJ1-2 | TRBV28 | CASSLHPGQGVVGYTF | TGTGCCAGCAGTTTACACCCGGGACAGGGAGTGGTTGGCTACACCTTC
. | . | TRBJ1-2 | TRBV5-4 | CASSPFESGGYTF | TGTGCCAGCAGCCCCTTCGAGAGTGGTGGCTACACCTTC
. | TRBD1 | TRBJ2-7 | TRBV19 | CASSKGWTGDSYEQYF | TGTGCCAGTAGTAAAGGGTGGACAGGGGACTCCTACGAGCAGTACTTC
. | . | TRBJ2-3 | TRBV13 | CASSFRNLIATDTQYF | TGTGCCAGCAGCTTCCGAAACCTCATAGCCACAGATACGCAGTATTTT
. | . | TRBJ2-7 | TRBV6-1 | CASSLLPAYEQYF | TGTGCCAGCAGCCTCCTACCCGCCTACGAGCAGTACTTC
. | . | TRBJ2-3 | TRBV5-1 | CASSLGDTDTQYF | TGCGCCAGCAGCTTAGGAGACACAGATACGCAGTATTTT
. | . | TRBJ1-5 | TRBV7-8 | CASSLKGTPVTNQPQHF | TGTGCCAGCAGCTTAAAGGGGACACCCGTTACAAATCAGCCCCAGCATTTT
. | TRBD1 | TRBJ2-3 | TRBV7-3 | CASSLLGGNTQYF | TGTGCCAGCAGCTTATTAGGGGGCAATACGCAGTATTTT
. | TRBD2 | TRBJ2-5 | TRBV5-1 | CASSLAGGRETQYF | TGCGCCAGCAGCTTGGCGGGGGGTAGGGAGACCCAGTACTTC
. | TRBD1 | TRBJ1-5 | TRBV7-9 | CASSSDRENQPQHF | TGTGCCAGCAGCTCCGACAGGGAAAATCAGCCCCAGCATTTT
. | . | TRBJ2-7 | TRBV4-3 | CASSQEYPAQEQYF | TGCGCCAGCAGCCAAGAGTACCCCGCCCAGGAGCAGTACTTC
. | . | TRBJ2-7 | TRBV11-2 | CASSSNPPRGEQYF | TGTGCCAGCAGCTCCAACCCTCCTAGGGGCGAGCAGTACTTC
. | . | TRBJ2-3 | TRBV5-4 | CASSLASTGTDTQYF | TGTGCCAGCAGCTTGGCTTCGACGGGGACAGATACGCAGTATTTT
. | TRBD1 | TRBJ1-2 | TRBV28 | CASEGTGGLPGDGYTF | TGTGCCAGCGAGGGGACAGGGGGATTACCAGGGGATGGCTACACCTTC